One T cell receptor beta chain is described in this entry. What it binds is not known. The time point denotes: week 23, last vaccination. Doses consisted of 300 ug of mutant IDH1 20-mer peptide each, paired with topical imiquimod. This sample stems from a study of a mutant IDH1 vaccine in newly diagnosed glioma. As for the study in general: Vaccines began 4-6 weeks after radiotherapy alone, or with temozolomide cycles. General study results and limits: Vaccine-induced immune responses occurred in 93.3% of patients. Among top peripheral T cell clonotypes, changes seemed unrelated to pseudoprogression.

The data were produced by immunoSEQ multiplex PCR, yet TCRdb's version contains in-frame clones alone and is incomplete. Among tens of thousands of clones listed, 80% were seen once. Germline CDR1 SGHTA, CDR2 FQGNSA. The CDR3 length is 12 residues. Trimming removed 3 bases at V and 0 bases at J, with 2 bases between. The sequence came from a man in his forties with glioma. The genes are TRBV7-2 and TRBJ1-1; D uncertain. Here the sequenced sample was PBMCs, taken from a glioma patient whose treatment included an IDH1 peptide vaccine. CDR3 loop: CASSLVNTEAFF. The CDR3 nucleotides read TGTGCCAGCAGCTTGGTGAACACTGAAGCTTTCTTT.